The rows below give T cell receptor beta chains drawn from one sample of a study of T cell responses to AZD1222 COVID-19 vaccine. Assay used: immunoSEQ multiplex PCR; TCRdb lists only in-frame clones, some missing. This sample has approximately 180,000 clones; 88% occur once, and the top ten carry approximately 26%. Sequences were derived from peripheral blood, sampled 28 days after the second AZD1222 dose. These receptors all come from an adult who received the AZD1222 COVID-19 vaccine. Both conserved end residues are part of each CDR3. D genes are given only for firm matches. Clone size is stated in some rows and not others, as once, few, many or a class when expanded.

clone_size j_call v_call cdr3_length d_call cdr3_aa cdr3_nt
. TRBJ2-7 TRBV29-1 13 . CSVETGMSYEQYF TGCAGCGTTGAGACGGGCATGTCCTACGAGCAGTACTTC
few TRBJ1-2 TRBV7-9 14 . CASSPGRGDYGYTF TGTGCCAGCAGCCCCGGGAGGGGAGACTATGGCTACACCTTC
. TRBJ2-7 TRBV7-3 14 . CASSSSSSAHEQYF TGTGCCAGCAGCTCCTCTTCTAGCGCCCACGAGCAGTACTTC
. TRBJ2-1 TRBV4-2 16 . CASSQEPSGSYNEQFF TGTGCCAGCAGCCAAGAACCGAGCGGCTCCTACAATGAGCAGTTCTTC
. TRBJ2-3 TRBV5-4 17 . CASSPPSAPGATDTQYF TGTGCCAGCAGCCCGCCTAGCGCCCCTGGGGCCACAGATACGCAGTATTTT
. TRBJ2-7 TRBV6-5 14 TRBD2 CASSYQGGSYEQYF TGTGCCAGCAGTTATCAGGGAGGGTCCTACGAGCAGTACTTC
. TRBJ2-2 TRBV23-1 16 . CASSKKGGKDTGELFF TGCGCCAGCTCAAAAAAGGGGGGGAAGGACACCGGGGAGCTGTTTTTT
. TRBJ2-5 TRBV11-3 19 TRBD2 CASSFTGYLAGGPRETQYF TGTGCCAGCAGCTTTACGGGCTATTTAGCGGGAGGGCCGAGAGAGACCCAGTACTTC
. TRBJ1-6 TRBV2 15 . CASSDLGANNSPLHF TGTGCCAGCAGTGATTTGGGGGCGAATAATTCACCCCTCCACTTT
. TRBJ2-3 TRBV3-1/TRBV3-2 17 TRBD2 CASSQGLSGISTDTQYF TGTGCCAGCAGCCAAGGTCTTAGCGGGATTAGCACAGATACGCAGTATTTT
. TRBJ2-5 TRBV9 14 . CASSGPGLAGTQYF TGTGCCAGCAGCGGACCAGGACTGGCAGGGACCCAGTACTTC
. TRBJ2-1 TRBV9 16 TRBD2 CASSPPSGRAVDEQFF TGTGCCAGCAGCCCCCCTAGCGGGAGGGCCGTGGATGAGCAGTTCTTC
. TRBJ1-2 TRBV7-9 13 . CASSPRGGNGYTF TGTGCCAGCAGCCCACGCGGGGGCAATGGCTACACCTTC
few TRBJ1-2 TRBV27 14 . CASSYDRGQDGYTF TGTGCCAGCAGTTACGACCGGGGGCAGGATGGCTACACCTTC
once TRBJ2-1 TRBV28 15 TRBD1 CASSPGGATHDEQFF TGTGCCAGCAGTCCAGGGGGCGCCACGCACGATGAGCAGTTCTTC
. TRBJ2-1 TRBV4-3 15 . CASSQEDMSWNEQFF TGCGCCAGCAGCCAGGAAGACATGTCTTGGAATGAGCAGTTCTTC
. TRBJ1-5 TRBV2 13 . CASSDLSNQPQHF TGTGCCAGCAGTGATCTAAGCAATCAGCCCCAGCATTTT